This TCR beta chain is from a study of naive and memory T cell subsets. Study-wide results and caveats: Potentially, T cell activation and differentiation skew this RNA-based measurement.

At least ten counts were recorded for this clonotype. As yet, its antigen is unknown. This CDR3 region has 16 residues. Trimming cost V 5 bases and J 3 bases; bases outside gene matches: 4. Germline assignment: CDR1 MNHNS and CDR2 SASEGT. Whole-blood samples were under 3 ml of peripheral blood from healthy adult volunteers. TCR cDNA received a 3' ligated oligonucleotide that carried a UMI. For blood and skin samples, reverse transcription used TCR alpha and beta constant primers. Four PCR rounds used nested alpha and beta constant region primers plus the SP2 primer. TCRdb re-analysed the 5' RACE reads in MiXCR, keeping a single row per CDR3 protein. The profile covers about 25,000 distinct CDR3 sequences, with around a quarter appearing a single time and around 2% taken by the ten largest.

This TCR was sampled from a female donor in good health. The chain employs TRBV6-1 and TRBJ2-3, with 14 bases fitting TRBD2. The CDR3 is CASSTTSGGATDTQYF. The DNA for the CDR3 is TGTGCCAGCAGTACGACTAGCGGGGGGGCGACAGATACGCAGTATTTT.